This entry concerns a single T cell receptor (beta chain). This sample was included in a study of T cells expressing NK-cell markers. This CDR3 comprises 18 residues. TCRdb reworked the 5' RACE reads into one entry per CDR3 protein, no DNA. The specimen's table records 120,000 to 150,000 distinct CDR3 sequences. The source material was blood T cells: a sorted CD56 or NKG2C T cell subset, CD4+ or CD8+ T cells, or bulk PBMC T cells (not recorded which). This clonotype originated in a man aged 18-30 years in good health. The rearrangement links TRBV23-1 to TRBJ2-5; without DNA, the TCRdb call of TRBD2 cannot be checked. TRBV23-1 is annotated as an ORF whose role is uncertain. CDR3: CASSESRFQTSGQETQYF.